Reported below is one T cell receptor (beta chain). Measured with immunoSEQ multiplex PCR; TCRdb has only the in-frame clones, and not every one. The sample contains some 70,000 clones, roughly 96% of which appear only once. The CDR3 covers 14 residues. V lost 4 bases and J 0 bases, leaving 12 bases between the germline ends. Per germline, CDR1 SQVTM and CDR2 ANQGSEA. The data belong to a study of technical replicates of blood from a handful of donors. The TCR originated in a human donor in good health. Specimen: T cells isolated from PBMCs. The V gene is TRBV29-1, the J gene TRBJ1-2, with a weak D call TRBD1 (5 bases). CDR3 residues: CSVVRGTSNYGYTF. The CDR3 DNA follows: TGCAGCGTTGTCCGGGGGACGTCTAACTATGGCTACACCTTC.